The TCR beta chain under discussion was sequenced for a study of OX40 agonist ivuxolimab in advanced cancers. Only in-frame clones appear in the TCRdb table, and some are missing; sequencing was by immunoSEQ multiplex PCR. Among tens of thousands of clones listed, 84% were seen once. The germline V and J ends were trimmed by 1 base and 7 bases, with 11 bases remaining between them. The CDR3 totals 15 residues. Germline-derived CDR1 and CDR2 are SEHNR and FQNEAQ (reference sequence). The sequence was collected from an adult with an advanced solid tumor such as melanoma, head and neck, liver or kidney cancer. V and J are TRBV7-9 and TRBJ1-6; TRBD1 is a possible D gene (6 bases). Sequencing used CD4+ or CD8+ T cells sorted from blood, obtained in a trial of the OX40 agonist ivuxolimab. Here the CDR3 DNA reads TGTGCCAGCAGCTTAGTAGGAGGGGGGAATTCACCCCTCCACTTT. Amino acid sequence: CASSLVGGGNSPLHF.